The next 30 T cell receptor beta chains were all read from a single sample in a study of shared clonotypes between healthy human individuals. CD45RO-negative, CCR7-selected cells formed the naive CD8 fraction, which excluded terminally differentiated effector memory CD45RA+ cells. The method was immunoSEQ multiplex PCR; TCRdb's version includes in-frame clones alone and lacks a portion of them. The sample has about 2 million clones; about 95% are singletons. The sample comprised naive CD8+ T cells sorted from blood. All receptors derive from a young man in good health.

This chain connects TRBV4-3 to TRBJ2-7; no clear D. This CDR3 has 15 amino acids. Trimming removed 0 bases from V and 0 bases from J, with 9 bases in between. CDR1 and CDR2 from the germline V gene are LGHNA and YSLEER. The CDR3 sequence is CASSQDSISSYEQYF. Here the CDR3 DNA reads TGCGCCAGCAGCCAAGACAGTATAAGCTCCTACGAGCAGTACTTC.

The V gene is TRBV11-2, the J gene TRBJ2-7; D might be TRBD1 (6 bases). CDR1 and CDR2 (germline): SGHAT, FQNNGV. There are 14 residues in the CDR3. V lost 2 bases and J 4 bases, leaving 12 bases between the germline ends. The CDR3 loop is CASSLTQGRYEQYF. CDR3 DNA: TGTGCCAGCAGCTTAACACAGGGAAGGTACGAGCAGTACTTC.

This rearrangement joins TRBV4-1 to TRBJ1-2, with unresolved D. V gave up 0 bases and J gave up 4 bases, with 15 bases separating them. The length of the CDR3 is 16 residues. Germline CDR1 is MGHRA and CDR2 is YSYEKL. The CDR3 protein is CASSQEHTVFSYGYTF. The DNA for the CDR3 is TGCGCCAGCAGCCAAGAGCACACAGTTTTTTCCTATGGCTACACCTTC.

CDR3 sequence reads: CASSIDPTGDLLHF. CDR3 nucleotide sequence: TGTGCCAGTAGTATAGATCCGACAGGAGACCTCCTCCACTTT. The chain joins TRBV19 to TRBJ1-6; a weak D match, TRBD1 (6 bases). Germline V gene lookup returns CDR1 LNHDA and CDR2 SQIVND (reference sequence). The CDR3 consists of 14 residues. The V end lost 0 bases, the J end lost 15 bases, and 15 bases lay between the germline ends. The full variable domain, with the rest looked up from reference TRBV19 and TRBJ1-6, is DGGITQSPKYLFRKEGQNVTLSCEQNLNHDAMYWYRQDPGQGLRLIYYSQIVNDFQKGDIAEGYSVSREKKESFPLTVTSAQKNPTAFYLCASSIDPTGDLLHFGNGTRLTVT.

In the case of this clone: This specimen includes other DNA sequences encoding the same CDR3. DNA of the CDR3: TGTGCCAGCAGCTTAGGGGGCCAGGGGATCTACGAGCAGTACTTC. Amino acids: CASSLGGQGIYEQYF. The rearrangement links TRBV7-9 to TRBJ2-7; perhaps TRBD1 as D (6 bases). The V end was cut by 1 base, the J end by 3 bases, with 13 bases between. The CDR3 extends over 15 amino acids. CDR1 is SEHNR, CDR2 FQNEAQ, per germline (reference sequence). The entire variable domain, with the rest obtained from reference TRBV7-9 and TRBJ2-7, is as follows: DTGVSQNPRHKITKRGQNVTFRCDPISEHNRLYWYRQTLGQGPEFLTYFQNEAQLEKSRLLSDRFSAERPKGSFSTLEIQRTEQGDSAMYLCASSLGGQGIYEQYFGPGTRLTVT.

The V call is TRBV14, the J call TRBJ2-1, with a weak D call TRBD2 (5 bases). Trimming cost V 0 bases and J 9 bases, with 9 bases left between them. The germline V gene has CDR1 SGHDN and CDR2 FVKESK. There are 13 residues in the CDR3. For the CDR3, the DNA is TGTGCCAGCAGCCAAGATCTGGCGGGTGAGCAGTTCTTC. Protein sequence: CASSQDLAGEQFF. The full variable domain, rest sourced from reference TRBV14 and TRBJ2-1, is EAGVTQFPSHSVIEKGQTVTLRCDPISGHDNLYWYRRVMGKEIKFLLHFVKESKQDESGMPNNRFLAERTGGTYSTLKVQPAELEDSGVYFCASSQDLAGEQFFGPGTRLTVL.

About this clone itself: Different DNA sequences within this sample yield the same CDR3. This rearrangement joins TRBV2 to TRBJ2-7; 13 nucleotides match TRBD2. With 8 bases clipped from V and 4 bases from J, the junction kept 2 bases outside the gene matches. Per germline, CDR1 SNHLY and CDR2 FYNNEI. The CDR3 is 13 residues long. CDR3 nucleotides: TGTGCCAGCCGGGGACTAGCGGGATACGAGCAGTACTTC. Translating gives CASRGLAGYEQYF.

This chain uses TRBV7-2 with TRBJ1-2; D is ambiguous. This CDR3 comprises 14 residues. CDR1 and CDR2 (germline): SGHTA, FQGNSA. V lost 4 bases and J lost 0, with 9 bases in between. The CDR3 bases are TGTGCCAGCAGCTGGACGGAAGCTAACTATGGCTACACCTTC. Its translation is CASSWTEANYGYTF.

This clone was counted once. The chain uses TRBV7-2 and TRBJ2-1; 7 bases line up with TRBD2. J lost 7 bases, V lost 2 bases, and 2 bases had no gene match. The CDR3 totals 13 residues. From germline, CDR1 is SGHTA and CDR2 FQGNSA. The CDR3 nucleotides are TGTGCCAGCAGCTTAATGGGAGGGAATGAGCAGTTCTTC. Encoded protein: CASSLMGGNEQFF.

The rearrangement links TRBV28 to TRBJ2-7; D may be TRBD1 or TRBD2 (6 bases each). CDR1 MDHEN and CDR2 SYDVKM come from the germline V gene. The CDR3 contains 14 residues. V lost 8 bases and J lost 3, with 17 bases in between. This CDR3 is CASDTGGGGYEQYF. As DNA, the CDR3 is TGTGCCAGCGACACTGGAGGGGGTGGCTACGAGCAGTACTTC.

J is TRBJ2-1 and V is TRBV7-9; D unresolved. Germline V gene data show CDR1 as SEHNR and CDR2 as FQNEAQ (reference sequence). V was clipped by 2 bases and J by 6 bases, with 5 bases between them. The length of the CDR3 is 12 residues. The CDR3 protein is CASSLPFNEQFF. The CDR3 coding sequence is TGTGCCAGCAGCTTACCTTTCAATGAGCAGTTCTTC.

V and J are TRBV28 and TRBJ1-6, with D possibly TRBD1 on 6 matching bases. Germline lookup yields CDR1 MDHEN and CDR2 SYDVKM. V was pared by 6 bases and J by 10 bases, with 16 bases between. The CDR3 sequence is 14 residues long. The chain's CDR3 is CASRPNREQSPLHF. The CDR3 nucleotides read TGTGCCAGCAGACCCAACAGGGAGCAGTCACCCCTCCACTTT. The variable domain in full, completed from reference TRBV28 and TRBJ1-6, reads DVKVTQSSRYLVKRTGEKVFLECVQDMDHENMFWYRQDPGLGLRLIYFSYDVKMKEKGDIPEGYSVSREKKERFSLILESASTNQTSMYLCASRPNREQSPLHFGNGTRLTVT.

This clone was recorded once. Other DNA sequences of this sample code for an identical CDR3. The V and J genes are TRBV27 and TRBJ2-7, with D possibly matching TRBD2 (5 bases). Germline V CDR1 and CDR2: MNHEY, SMNVEV (reference sequence). This CDR3 spans 14 amino acids. The V and J ends lost 6 bases and 2 bases respectively, with 14 bases between them. The CDR3 bases are TGTGCCAGCAGCCCAAGTGGGGAGCCCTACGAGCAGTACTTC. It codes for CASSPSGEPYEQYF.

This chain uses TRBV9 with TRBJ2-1; TRBD2 matches 8 bases. This CDR3 has 14 residues. CDR1 and CDR2 (germline): SGDLS, YYNGEE. The ends lost 4 bases at V and 7 bases at J; junction bases unmatched: 7. The CDR3 DNA sequence: TGTGCCAGCAGCAACCCGGGACTAGAAAATGAGCAGTTCTTC. Its protein product is CASSNPGLENEQFF.

The chain has TRBV6-6 and TRBJ1-3; no firm D call. The V end was cut by 4 bases, the J end by 4 bases, with 11 bases between. The CDR3 contains 14 residues. CDR1 MNHNY and CDR2 SVGAGI come from the germline V gene (reference sequence). The CDR3 here is CASSSQVGGNTIYF. DNA of the CDR3: TGTGCCAGCAGTTCTCAGGTGGGGGGAAACACCATATATTTT.

A few counts support this clone. This chain's CDR3 is CASSEFGQIPYGYTF. The CDR3 DNA follows: TGTGCCAGCAGTGAATTTGGACAGATTCCTTATGGCTACACCTTC. V is TRBV2 and J is TRBJ1-2, with TRBD1 as a possible D gene (6 bases). This CDR3 has 15 residues. CDR1 and CDR2 (germline): SNHLY, FYNNEI. Trimming removed 2 bases from V and 5 bases from J, with 15 bases in between. Based on the CDR3 plus reference TRBV2 and TRBJ1-2, the full variable domain is EPEVTQTPSHQVTQMGQEVILRCVPISNHLYFYWYRQILGQKVEFLVSFYNNEISEKSEIFDDQFSVERPDGSNFTLKIRSTKLEDSAMYFCASSEFGQIPYGYTFGSGTRLTVV.

This chain joins TRBV18 and TRBJ2-7; D remains unclear. Per germline, CDR1 KGHSH and CDR2 LQKENI. This CDR3 contains 15 residues. With 4 bases removed from V and 6 bases from J, the gap between germline ends came to 19 bases. This chain's CDR3 is CASSLAPPPTGEQYF. CDR3 nucleotide sequence: TGTGCCAGCTCACTTGCCCCACCCCCCACCGGCGAGCAGTACTTC. The full variable domain, rest sourced from reference TRBV18 and TRBJ2-7, is NAGVMQNPRHLVRRRGQEARLRCSPMKGHSHVYWYRQLPEEGLKFMVYLQKENIIDESGMPKERFSAEFPKEGPSILRIQQVVRGDSAAYFCASSLAPPPTGEQYFGPGTRLTVT.

This rearrangement joins TRBV27 to TRBJ1-1; D remains unclear. With 6 bases removed from V and 4 bases from J, the gap between germline ends came to 15 bases. The CDR3 sequence is 14 residues long. Germline-derived CDR1 and CDR2 are MNHEY and SMNVEV (reference sequence). In DNA, the CDR3 is TGTGCCAGCAGAGCTGGCGACGCCAGCACTGAAGCTTTCTTT. It codes for CASRAGDASTEAFF.

The chain links TRBV7-9 to TRBJ2-4; 9 bases map to TRBD1. CDR1 is SEHNR and CDR2 is FQNEAQ in the germline V gene (reference sequence). Germline trimming cut 5 bases from V and 2 bases from J; bases unmatched to any gene: 10. The CDR3 contains 17 residues. The CDR3 coding sequence is TGTGCCAGCAGCCCCCAGACAGGGGGGGTGACCAAAAACATTCAGTACTTC. This encodes CASSPQTGGVTKNIQYF.

V usage is TRBV6-7 and J usage is TRBJ2-7, with D perhaps TRBD1 or TRBD2 (5 bases each). TRBV6-7 is noted as an ORF with a role that remains uncertain. V lost 0 bases and J 6 bases, leaving 15 bases between the germline ends. This CDR3 region has 15 residues. The CDR3 bases are TGTGCCAGCAGTTACTCGGGGACCGCCGAGGGCGAGCAGTACTTC. Amino acid sequence: CASSYSGTAEGEQYF.

The chain employs TRBV5-5 and TRBJ2-7; 11 bases line up with TRBD1. This CDR3 spans 16 amino acids. Per the germline V gene, CDR1 is SGHKS and CDR2 is YYEKEE (reference sequence). V lost 5 bases and J lost 2; bases outside the gene matches: 9. CDR3: CASSLPPGQGAYEQYF. In DNA form, the CDR3 reads TGTGCCAGCAGTTTGCCACCGGGACAGGGGGCCTACGAGCAGTACTTC.

The rearrangement links TRBV7-3 to TRBJ2-3, with 11 bases fitting TRBD2. Per germline, CDR1 SGHTA and CDR2 FQGTGA. The CDR3 extends over 17 amino acids. Trimming took 2 bases from V and 1 from J; bases not matched to a gene: 5. The CDR3 DNA reads TGTGCCAGCAGCTTAGGATTGGGACTAGCGGGCACAGATACGCAGTATTTT. Translated, it gives CASSLGLGLAGTDTQYF.

As to this clone: Other nucleotide sequences in the sample specify the same CDR3. V gene TRBV4-1 combines with J gene TRBJ2-5; D is perhaps TRBD2 (6 bases). The CDR3 runs 14 residues. V lost 4 bases, J lost 1 base, and 10 bases lay in between. Germline loops: CDR1 MGHRA, CDR2 YSYEKL. CDR3 in DNA: TGCGCCAGCAGCCCCTCGGGGGTCCAAGAGACCCAGTACTTC. Translating gives CASSPSGVQETQYF.

The rearrangement links TRBV28 to TRBJ1-1; 8 nucleotides line up with TRBD1. With 7 bases clipped from V and 1 base from J, the junction kept 8 bases outside the gene matches. The CDR3 is 15 amino acids. Germline CDR1 MDHEN, CDR2 SYDVKM. The CDR3 sequence: CASTSDRVGNTEAFF. The CDR3 region has the DNA TGTGCCAGCACCTCGGACAGGGTGGGGAACACTGAAGCTTTCTTT. Together with reference TRBV28 and TRBJ1-1, the CDR3 gives the full variable domain: DVKVTQSSRYLVKRTGEKVFLECVQDMDHENMFWYRQDPGLGLRLIYFSYDVKMKEKGDIPEGYSVSREKKERFSLILESASTNQTSMYLCASTSDRVGNTEAFFGQGTRLTVV.

With regard to this clone: Distinct nucleotide sequences in the sample also encode this CDR3. This chain links TRBV9 with TRBJ1-2; D possibly corresponds to TRBD1 (5 bases). The germline V gene encodes CDR1 SGDLS and CDR2 YYNGEE. CDR3 length equals 13 residues. V lost 0 bases, J lost 4 bases, and 7 bases lay in between. The CDR3 DNA is TGTGCCAGCAGCGTAGGGGGCCTCTATGGCTACACCTTC. Translation gives CASSVGGLYGYTF.

The chain employs TRBV6-6 and TRBJ2-7; D is perhaps TRBD1 (5 bases). The V gene's germline CDR1 is MNHNY and CDR2 SVGAGI (reference sequence). The CDR3 spans 16 residues. Trimming cost V 0 bases and J 0 bases, with 12 bases left between them. CDR3 in DNA: TGTGCCAGCAGTTACTCTGACAGCTTCTCCTCCTACGAGCAGTACTTC. Translation: CASSYSDSFSSYEQYF.

A note on this clone: Other DNA sequences in the same sample also yield this CDR3. J is TRBJ2-3 and V is TRBV30; perhaps TRBD1 as D (5 bases). CDR3 length: 15 amino acids. V was shortened by 1 base and J by 0 bases, with 11 bases between the two germline ends. CDR1 and CDR2 from the germline V gene are GTSNPN and SVGIG (reference sequence). The CDR3 here is CAWSGGGASTDTQYF. CDR3 coding DNA: TGTGCCTGGAGTGGGGGTGGGGCTAGCACAGATACGCAGTATTTT.

The chain employs TRBV30 and TRBJ2-1; D is ambiguous. V was pared by 3 bases and J by 2 bases, with 14 bases between. The length of the CDR3 is 15 residues. The germline V gene has CDR1 GTSNPN and CDR2 SVGIG (reference sequence). The CDR3 is CAWSDDRRAYNEQFF. The CDR3, as DNA: TGTGCCTGGAGCGATGACCGACGAGCCTACAATGAGCAGTTCTTC.

This clone was recorded once. The V gene is TRBV20-1, the J gene TRBJ2-1, with D hard to call. CDR3 length: 11 amino acids. Between the trimmed V and J ends, which lost 5 bases and 6 bases, there was a span of 8 bases. Germline assignment: CDR1 DFQATT and CDR2 SNEGSKA (reference sequence). As DNA, the CDR3 is TGCAGTGCTCTTGTCAGCAATGAGCAGTTCTTC. It yields the protein CSALVSNEQFF.

The gene calls are TRBV27 and TRBJ1-5, with D hard to call. Trimming removed 1 base from V and 6 bases from J, with 7 bases in between. The CDR3 is made up of 13 amino acids. Germline V lookup: CDR1 MNHEY, CDR2 SMNVEV (reference sequence). The CDR3 protein is CASSLWEGQPQHF. The CDR3 DNA reads TGTGCCAGCAGTTTATGGGAGGGTCAGCCCCAGCATTTT.